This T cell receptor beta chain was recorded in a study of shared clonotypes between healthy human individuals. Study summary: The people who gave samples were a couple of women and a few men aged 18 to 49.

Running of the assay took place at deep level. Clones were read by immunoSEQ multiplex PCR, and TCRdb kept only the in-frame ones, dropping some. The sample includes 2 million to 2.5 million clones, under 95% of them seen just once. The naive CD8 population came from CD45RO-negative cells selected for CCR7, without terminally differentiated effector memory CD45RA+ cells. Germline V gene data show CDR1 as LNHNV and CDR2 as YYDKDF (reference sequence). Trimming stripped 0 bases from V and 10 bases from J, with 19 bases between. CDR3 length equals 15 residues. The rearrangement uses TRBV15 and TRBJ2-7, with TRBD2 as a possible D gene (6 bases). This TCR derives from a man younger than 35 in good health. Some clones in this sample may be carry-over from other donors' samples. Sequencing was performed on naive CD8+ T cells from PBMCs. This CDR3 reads CATSRDPGRGEDQYF. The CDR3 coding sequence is TGTGCCACCAGCAGAGATCCGGGGCGTGGGGAGGATCAGTACTTC. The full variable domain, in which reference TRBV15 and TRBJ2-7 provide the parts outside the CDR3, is DAMVIQNPRYQVTQFGKPVTLSCSQTLNHNVMYWYQQKSSQAPKLLFHYYDKDFNNEADTPDNFQSRRPNTSFCFLDIRSPGLGDTAMYLCATSRDPGRGEDQYFGPGTRLTVT.